This note documents a single T cell receptor beta chain sequence. Its antigen is undetermined. The source of the sample is a study of prognosis after radiotherapy for stage I lung cancer. General study findings and limits: Following stereotactic body radiation therapy, unique TCR clone counts fell, with a median of 10,088 versus 6,861.

Amplification of TCR beta CDR3 from genomic DNA used two-round multiplex PCR. Gene-specific TRBV and TRBJ primers were used in PCR round one. TCRdb called the multiplex PCR reads again in MiXCR, with one record for every CDR3 protein. The table has 15,000 or so distinct CDR3 sequences, about 50% seen once. The source material was PBMCs, sampled before or after stereotactic body radiation therapy (not recorded which). The receptor was derived from a donor aged 50 or older with non-small cell lung cancer.

The CDR3 loop reads CASSHGPGNEKLFF. CDR3 nucleotides: TGTGCCAGCAGCCACGGACCGGGGAATGAAAAACTGTTTTTT. V is TRBV7-2 and J is TRBJ1-4; no clear D gene. Germline V gene sequence: CDR1 SGHTA, CDR2 FQGNSA. The CDR3 sequence is 14 residues long. V shed 5 bases and J shed 5 bases, with 12 bases lying between them.